This entry describes one TCR beta chain. What it binds is not known. These data originate in a study of cytomegalovirus exposure and HLA in healthy donors. This table comes from immunoSEQ multiplex PCR, and its TCRdb copy is limited to in-frame clones, with some not included. The sample records under 200,000 clones, about 86% being singletons. This CDR3 region has 14 residues. V was pared by 7 bases and J by 2 bases, with 8 bases of the junction left unmatched. Germline lookup yields CDR1 ENHRY and CDR2 SYGVKD. Study findings and constraints: The study flagged some 170 TCR beta chains as cytomegalovirus-associated.

The rearrangement links TRBV10-3 to TRBJ2-7; 7 nucleotides line up with TRBD1. The clonotype comes from a woman younger than 30 in good health and CMV-seronegative. Sequences were obtained from PBMCs. This CDR3 is CAITEPGQAYEQYF. CDR3 bases: TGTGCCATCACCGAGCCTGGACAGGCCTACGAGCAGTACTTC.